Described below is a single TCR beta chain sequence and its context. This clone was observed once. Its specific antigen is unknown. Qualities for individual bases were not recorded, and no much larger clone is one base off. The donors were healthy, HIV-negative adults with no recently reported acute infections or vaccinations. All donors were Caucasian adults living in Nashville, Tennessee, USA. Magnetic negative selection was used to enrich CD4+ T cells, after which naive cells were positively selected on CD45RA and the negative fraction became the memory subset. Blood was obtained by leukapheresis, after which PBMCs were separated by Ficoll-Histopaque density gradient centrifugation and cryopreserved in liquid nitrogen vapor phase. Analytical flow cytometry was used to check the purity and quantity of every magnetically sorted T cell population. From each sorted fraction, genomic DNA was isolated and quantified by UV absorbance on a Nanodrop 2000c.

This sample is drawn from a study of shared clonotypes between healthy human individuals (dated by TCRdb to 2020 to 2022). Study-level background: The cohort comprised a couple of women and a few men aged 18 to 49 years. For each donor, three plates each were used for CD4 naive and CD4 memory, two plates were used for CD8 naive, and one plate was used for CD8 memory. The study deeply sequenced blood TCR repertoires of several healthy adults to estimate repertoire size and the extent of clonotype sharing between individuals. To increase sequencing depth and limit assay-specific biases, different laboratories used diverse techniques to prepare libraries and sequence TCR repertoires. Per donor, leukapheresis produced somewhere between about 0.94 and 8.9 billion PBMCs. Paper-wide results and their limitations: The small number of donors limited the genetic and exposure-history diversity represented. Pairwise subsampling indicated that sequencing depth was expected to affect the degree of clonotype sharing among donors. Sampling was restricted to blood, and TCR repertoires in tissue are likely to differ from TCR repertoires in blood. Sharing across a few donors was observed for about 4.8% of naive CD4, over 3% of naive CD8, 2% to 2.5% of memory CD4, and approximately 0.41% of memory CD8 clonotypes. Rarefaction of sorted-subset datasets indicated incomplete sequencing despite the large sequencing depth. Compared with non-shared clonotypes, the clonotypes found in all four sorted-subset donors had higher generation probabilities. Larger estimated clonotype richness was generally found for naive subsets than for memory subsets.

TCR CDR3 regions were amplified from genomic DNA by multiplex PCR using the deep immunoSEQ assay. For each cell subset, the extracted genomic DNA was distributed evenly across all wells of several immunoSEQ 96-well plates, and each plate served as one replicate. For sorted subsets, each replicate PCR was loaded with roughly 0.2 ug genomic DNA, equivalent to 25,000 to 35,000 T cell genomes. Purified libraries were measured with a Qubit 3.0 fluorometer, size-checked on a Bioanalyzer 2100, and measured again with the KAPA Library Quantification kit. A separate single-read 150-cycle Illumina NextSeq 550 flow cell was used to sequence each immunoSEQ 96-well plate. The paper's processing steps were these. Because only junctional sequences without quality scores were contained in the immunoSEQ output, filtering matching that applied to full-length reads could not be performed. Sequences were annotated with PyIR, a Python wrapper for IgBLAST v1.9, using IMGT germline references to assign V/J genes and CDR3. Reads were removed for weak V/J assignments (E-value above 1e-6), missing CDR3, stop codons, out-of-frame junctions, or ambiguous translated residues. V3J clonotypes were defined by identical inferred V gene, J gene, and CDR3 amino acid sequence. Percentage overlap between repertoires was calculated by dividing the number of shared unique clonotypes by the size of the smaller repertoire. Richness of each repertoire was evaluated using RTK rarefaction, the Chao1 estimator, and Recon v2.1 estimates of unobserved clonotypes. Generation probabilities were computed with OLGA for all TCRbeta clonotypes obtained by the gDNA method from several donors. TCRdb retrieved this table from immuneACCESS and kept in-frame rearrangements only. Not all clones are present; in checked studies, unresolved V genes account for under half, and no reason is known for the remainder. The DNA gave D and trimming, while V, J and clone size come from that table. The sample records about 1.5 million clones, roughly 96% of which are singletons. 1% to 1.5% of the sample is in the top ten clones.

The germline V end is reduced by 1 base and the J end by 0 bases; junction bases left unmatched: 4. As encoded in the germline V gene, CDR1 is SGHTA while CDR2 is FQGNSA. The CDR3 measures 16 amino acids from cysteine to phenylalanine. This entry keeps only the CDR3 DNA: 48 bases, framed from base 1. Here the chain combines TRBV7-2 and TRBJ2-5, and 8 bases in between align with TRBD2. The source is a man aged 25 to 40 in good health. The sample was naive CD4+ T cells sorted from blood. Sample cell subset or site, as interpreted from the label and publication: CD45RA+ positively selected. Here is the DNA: TGTGCCAGCAGCTTAGGGCCTAGCGGGTACCAAGAGACCCAGTACTTC. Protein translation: CASSLGPSGYQETQYF. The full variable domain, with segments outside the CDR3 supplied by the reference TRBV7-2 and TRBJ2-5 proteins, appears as GAGVSQSPSNKVTEKGKDVELRCDPISGHTALYWYRQSLGQGLEFLIYFQGNSAPDKSGLPSDRFSAERTGGSVSTLTIQRTQQEDSAVYLCASSLGPSGYQETQYFGPGTRLLVL.